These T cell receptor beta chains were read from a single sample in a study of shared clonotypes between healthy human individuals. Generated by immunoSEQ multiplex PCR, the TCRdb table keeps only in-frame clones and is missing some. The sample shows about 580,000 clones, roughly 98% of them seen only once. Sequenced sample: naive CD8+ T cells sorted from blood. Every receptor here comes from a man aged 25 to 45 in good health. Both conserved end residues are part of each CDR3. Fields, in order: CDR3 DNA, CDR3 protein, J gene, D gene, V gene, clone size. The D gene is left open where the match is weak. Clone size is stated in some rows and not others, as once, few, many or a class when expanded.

TGCGCCAGCAGCCGAGATAGCGGGAAGTACAATGAGCAGTTCTTC CASSRDSGKYNEQFF TRBJ2-1 TRBD2 TRBV4-3 -
TGTGCCAGCAGCAGACTAGCGGTGTCCTACGAGCAGTACTTC CASSRLAVSYEQYF TRBJ2-7 TRBD2 TRBV28 -
TGTGCCAGCAGCTTTTCCAGGGAGAGTGCTAATGAAAAACTGTTTTTT CASSFSRESANEKLFF TRBJ1-4 - TRBV7-9 -
TGCAGCGCCACACCCGCGGGACGCGGAGAGACCCAGTACTTC CSATPAGRGETQYF TRBJ2-5 - TRBV29-1 -
TGCAGCGTTGATAGCGAAGATAACACTGAAGCTTTCTTT CSVDSEDNTEAFF TRBJ1-1 - TRBV29-1 once
TGTGCCAGCAGCAACCGGGACAGCACCTACGAGCAGTACTTC CASSNRDSTYEQYF TRBJ2-7 TRBD1 TRBV7-6 -
TGTGCCAGCAGCCTCGGGACTAGGGACTACGAGCAGTACTTC CASSLGTRDYEQYF TRBJ2-7 TRBD2 TRBV7-8 once
TGTGCCAGCAGTTTAACTAGGGGGAGTGAGCAGTTCTTC CASSLTRGSEQFF TRBJ2-1 - TRBV27 -
TGCAGCGTACGTCAGGGCGAGCAGTACTTC CSVRQGEQYF TRBJ2-7 - TRBV29-1 -
TGTGCCAGCAGTTTATCGTCGGCAGGGTGGACTGAAGCTTTCTTT CASSLSSAGWTEAFF TRBJ1-1 - TRBV27 -
TGCGCCAGCAGCGACTCCGGCGCCGAGGAGACGCAGTATTTT CASSDSGAEETQYF TRBJ2-3 - TRBV4-1 -
TGTGCCAGCAGAAAATCGGACGACCCCTACGAGCAGTACTTC CASRKSDDPYEQYF TRBJ2-7 - TRBV11-2 once
TGTGCCAGCAGCTTAGATACCGCAGGCCTCTTC CASSLDTAGLF TRBJ2-1 - TRBV7-9 -
TGTGCCAGCTGTGCAGGGGGAACCACCGGGGAGCTGTTTTTT CASCAGGTTGELFF TRBJ2-2 TRBD1 TRBV18 -
TGTGCCAGCAGCTTCGCTAGCGGAGATTACAATGAGCAGTTCTTC CASSFASGDYNEQFF TRBJ2-1 TRBD2 TRBV7-9 -
TGTGCCAGCAGTACCGGACAGGTTGGGGCTGAAAAACTGTTTTTT CASSTGQVGAEKLFF TRBJ1-4 TRBD1 TRBV27 -
TGTGCCAGCAGCTTAAGTCCTAGCGTCCACGAGCAGTACTTC CASSLSPSVHEQYF TRBJ2-7 - TRBV7-9 -
TGTGCCAGCAGTTACTCAGGGGAGAGCGCGTACATTCAGTACTTC CASSYSGESAYIQYF TRBJ2-4 - TRBV6-6 -
TGTGCCAGCAGCAATACCCAGACCCAGTACTTC CASSNTQTQYF TRBJ2-5 - TRBV21-1 -
TGTGCCAGTAGTCCCGGACAGCTGCGGTATGGCTACACCTTC CASSPGQLRYGYTF TRBJ1-2 - TRBV19 -
TGTGCCAGCAGTTACTCAGGGGGTGAGGAGACCCAGTACTTC CASSYSGGEETQYF TRBJ2-5 - TRBV6-5 -
TGTGCCAGCAGCTTAAACCGGCCGACTGAACATGAGCAGTTCTTC CASSLNRPTEHEQFF TRBJ2-1 - TRBV7-3 -
TGTGCCAGCAGCTTAGCTCCGACAGGGAGCAACCTAGCGGCCCCCTACGAGCAGTACTTC CASSLAPTGSNLAAPYEQYF TRBJ2-7 - TRBV7-6 -
TGTGCCAGCAGCCACGAGGGGGCTGAGCAGTACTTC CASSHEGAEQYF TRBJ2-7 TRBD1 TRBV14 -
TGTGCCAGCAGCCACCAGGACAGGGTACACGACGAGCAGTACTTC CASSHQDRVHDEQYF TRBJ2-7 TRBD1 TRBV7-9 -
TGTGCCAGCAGGCATTACAATGAGCAGTTCTTC CASRHYNEQFF TRBJ2-1 - TRBV27 -
TGTGCCAGCAGCCTAACTAGCGGGACCTACAATGAGCAGTTCTTC CASSLTSGTYNEQFF TRBJ2-1 TRBD2 TRBV7-9 -
TGTGCCTGGGGGCGGGAGGATAGCACAGATACGCAGTATTTT CAWGREDSTDTQYF TRBJ2-3 TRBD2 TRBV5-4 -
TGTGCCAGTGAAGGAAGATTGGACACAGATACGCAGTATTTT CASEGRLDTDTQYF TRBJ2-3 - TRBV2 -
TGTGCCAGCAGTACCGGGACAACTGCAACTAATGAAAAACTGTTTTTT CASSTGTTATNEKLFF TRBJ1-4 - TRBV2 -
TGCGCCAGCAGCTTGGAGCGGGAGTACGCAGATACGCAGTATTTT CASSLEREYADTQYF TRBJ2-3 TRBD2 TRBV5-1 -
TGCGCCAGCAGCCAAGATACTAGCGGGCGCACAGATACGCAGTATTTT CASSQDTSGRTDTQYF TRBJ2-3 TRBD2 TRBV4-3 -
TGCGCCAGCAGCCAAGAGCGAATAGCGGGATACCAAGAGACCCAGTACTTC CASSQERIAGYQETQYF TRBJ2-5 TRBD2 TRBV4-3 -
TGCGCCAGCAGATTGGATCCCTACAATGAGCAGTTCTTC CASRLDPYNEQFF TRBJ2-1 - TRBV5-1 -
TGTGCCAGCCGTGGAACGGCAGCCGCCTACGAGCAGTACTTC CASRGTAAAYEQYF TRBJ2-7 - TRBV28 -
TGTGCCAGCAGTTACGGGCGGGAGCGCACCGGGGAGCTGTTTTTT CASSYGRERTGELFF TRBJ2-2 TRBD2 TRBV6-5 -
TGTGCCAGCTCCCGGGACAGGGGGAACGGGGAGCAGTTCTTC CASSRDRGNGEQFF TRBJ2-1 TRBD1 TRBV6-5 -
TGTGCCAGTAGTATAGAAATGAAAACTATACTAGCGGGAACAGATACGCAGTATTTT CASSIEMKTILAGTDTQYF TRBJ2-3 TRBD2 TRBV19 -
TGTGCCAGCAGTTTATATAGGGACAGTTCCCCGAAAAGCTACGAGCAGTACTTC CASSLYRDSSPKSYEQYF TRBJ2-7 TRBD1 TRBV28 -
TGCGCCAGCAGCCAAGAGGTGTTAGCGGGTGCGGTGGAGACCCAGTACTTC CASSQEVLAGAVETQYF TRBJ2-5 TRBD2 TRBV4-1 -
TGCGCCAGCAGCTTGGTGGGACAGGGGAGCGAGCAGTACTTC CASSLVGQGSEQYF TRBJ2-7 TRBD1 TRBV5-1 -
TGTGCCAGCAGTTTAGGGGTTCGGGACGAGCAGTACTTC CASSLGVRDEQYF TRBJ2-7 - TRBV27 once
TGTGCCAGCCTTCTGCATGAGCAGTTCTTC CASLLHEQFF TRBJ2-1 - TRBV2 -
TGCAGCGTAGGGGACTCTTGGAGGTCCCAGCATTTT CSVGDSWRSQHF TRBJ1-5 - TRBV29-1 -
TGTGCCAGCAGCTTTTTTATAGGTCTTCAAGAGACCCAGTACTTC CASSFFIGLQETQYF TRBJ2-5 - TRBV7-9 -
TGTGCCAGCGCAGACGGGACAACCTACGAGCAGTACTTC CASADGTTYEQYF TRBJ2-7 - TRBV27 -
TGCGCCAGCAGCCAAGCACAGGGATCCTACGAGCAGTACTTC CASSQAQGSYEQYF TRBJ2-7 - TRBV4-1 few
TGTGCCAGCAGCGCACACCCTTCGGGAAACAATGAGCAGTTCTTC CASSAHPSGNNEQFF TRBJ2-1 - TRBV9 -
TGTGCCAGCAGTTCCAGGGGGGCCTCTGGAAACACCATATATTTT CASSSRGASGNTIYF TRBJ1-3 TRBD1 TRBV7-9 -
TGTGCCAGCAGTTTATCTCCTACCTACGAGCAGTACTTC CASSLSPTYEQYF TRBJ2-7 - TRBV27 -
TGTGCCAGCAGCTTAGTCGCCATAACAGGCCCGAATGAAAAACTGTTTTTT CASSLVAITGPNEKLFF TRBJ1-4 - TRBV11-2 -
TGTGCCAGCAGCTTAACAGGGTATACAGATACGCAGTATTTT CASSLTGYTDTQYF TRBJ2-3 - TRBV7-8 once
TGTGCCAGCAGCCCAGTGGGGGGCGGTGACACAGATACGCAGTATTTT CASSPVGGGDTDTQYF TRBJ2-3 - TRBV7-9 -
TGTGCCAGCAGTTTATTAGGGGGAGAAGAGACCCAGTACTTC CASSLLGGEETQYF TRBJ2-5 - TRBV27 few
TGTGCCAGCAGTTTCCCAGAGGGGGTTGGCAATCAGCCCCAGCATTTT CASSFPEGVGNQPQHF TRBJ1-5 - TRBV28 -
TGCGCCAGCAGCCAAGATCTCTCGGGGAGGGACGATAACGAGCAGTACTTC CASSQDLSGRDDNEQYF TRBJ2-7 TRBD2 TRBV4-1 once
TGCGCCAGCAGCTTGGACAGGGGCGCAACAGATACGCAGTATTTT CASSLDRGATDTQYF TRBJ2-3 TRBD1 TRBV5-1 -
TGTGCCAGCAGCTTAGGCCGGGGAGGCGACGAGCAGTACTTC CASSLGRGGDEQYF TRBJ2-7 - TRBV7-9 -
TGTGCCAGCGTGGGGAGGACGGAGGGATTCTACGAGCAGTACTTC CASVGRTEGFYEQYF TRBJ2-7 - TRBV2 -